The 7 T cell receptor beta chains presented below share a single source sample, sequenced in a study of blood T cell repertoires in COVID-19. Assay used: immunoSEQ multiplex PCR; TCRdb lists only in-frame clones, some missing. The repertoire includes more than 300,000 clones, over 75% of them detected once, and roughly a tenth sits in the top ten. The specimen sequenced was PBMCs or T cells enriched from blood (not recorded which). These receptor sequences come from a woman aged 18-29 years who had recovered from COVID-19.

The chain links TRBV7-9 to TRBJ2-1, with TRBD2 identical over 7 bases. Germline V CDR1 and CDR2: SEHNR, FQNEAQ (reference sequence). V was pared by 0 bases and J by 5 bases, with 4 bases of the junction left unmatched. CDR3 length: 15 amino acids. The CDR3 DNA follows: TGTGCCAGCAGCTTAGCGGGAGGGCACCACAATGAGCAGTTCTTC. Translated, it gives CASSLAGGHHNEQFF.

The chain links TRBV7-9 to TRBJ2-5, with D perhaps matching TRBD2 (5 bases). The CDR3 is 14 amino acids. CDR1 is SEHNR and CDR2 is FQNEAQ in the germline V gene (reference sequence). V lost 5 bases, J lost 1 base, and 11 bases lay in between. DNA for the CDR3: TGTGCCAGCAGCCCGCGGACTGTCCAAGAGACCCAGTACTTC. Encoded protein: CASSPRTVQETQYF.

The chain combines TRBV5-4 with TRBJ2-5; tentative D call: TRBD1 (6 bases). Germline loops: CDR1 SGHNT, CDR2 YYREEE (reference sequence). The CDR3 is made up of 15 amino acids. Trimming shortened V by 1 base and J by 2 bases, and 12 bases separated the two germline ends. The CDR3 DNA sequence: TGTGCCAGCAGCTTGCCCGGACAGCTACAAGAGACCCAGTACTTC. This codes for CASSLPGQLQETQYF.

The chain employs TRBV19 and TRBJ1-5; D call uncertain. The germline gives CDR1 LNHDA, CDR2 SQIVND (reference sequence). This CDR3 has 13 amino acids. Trimming took off 4 bases at V and 4 bases at J, with 8 bases between the two ends. CDR3 residues: CASSNSRNQPQHF. CDR3 coding DNA: TGTGCCAGTAGTAACAGCAGGAATCAGCCCCAGCATTTT.

The V gene is TRBV5-6, the J gene TRBJ1-2; D unclear. The CDR3 is 14 residues long. In germline, CDR1 is SGHDT, CDR2 YYEEEE. Between the trimmed V and J ends, which lost 4 bases and 2 bases, there was a span of 12 bases. The CDR3, as DNA: TGTGCCAGCAGCGTCGACACTTCCAACTATGGCTACACCTTC. Residues: CASSVDTSNYGYTF.

The chain is built from TRBV7-3 and TRBJ2-1; D is perhaps TRBD1 (6 bases). Trimming left V 5 bases short and J 2 bases short, with 16 bases between. Germline CDR1 is SGHTA and CDR2 is FQGTGA. CDR3 length: 16 residues. The CDR3 bases are TGTGCCAGCAGCCGACAACCGGGACAACCCTACAATGAGCAGTTCTTC. Its translation: CASSRQPGQPYNEQFF.

V usage is TRBV10-3 and J usage is TRBJ2-1; 11 bases map to TRBD2. V lost 10 bases, J lost 12 bases, and 14 bases stayed unmatched. Germline assignment: CDR1 ENHRY and CDR2 SYGVKD. This CDR3 is built from 14 residues. The CDR3 DNA is TGTGCCACCCGAAATAGCGGGAGGGGCTCGGGGCAGTTCTTC. This encodes CATRNSGRGSGQFF.